This TCR beta chain was recovered during a study of regulatory T cells in long-lasting Graves disease. Whole-study findings and limits: Persistent patients shared more public clonotypes (2,741) than new patients (roughly 970).

The table lists this clonotype with a few counts. Its target is unknown. Combining iRepertoire HTBI primers with Arm-PCR of CDR3 regions, the authors built TCR beta libraries. TCRdb independently ran MiXCR on the multiplex PCR reads; one entry per CDR3 protein. The table shows about 620,000 distinct CDR3 sequences, with roughly 15% occurring only once. Indicated time point: newly diagnosed GD, antithyroid drugs for less than 3 months. Generation of the TCR library employed RNA extracted from PBMCs. This CDR3 contains 13 residues. V was clipped by 7 bases and J by 1 base; unmatched bases: 4. The germline gives CDR1 SNHLY, CDR2 FYNNEI. This sample was also put to use in a study of T cells in Graves' hyperthyroidism and ophthalmopathy.

The chain combines TRBV2 with TRBJ2-7; the match to TRBD2 covers 7 bases. The sequence was collected from a woman younger than 45 with Graves disease. The material was peripheral blood mononuclear cells (PBMCs), obtained at new diagnosis, from a patient treated with antithyroid drugs. CDR3: CASNLADSYEQYF. Here the CDR3 DNA reads TGTGCCAGCAATCTAGCGGATTCCTACGAGCAGTACTTC.